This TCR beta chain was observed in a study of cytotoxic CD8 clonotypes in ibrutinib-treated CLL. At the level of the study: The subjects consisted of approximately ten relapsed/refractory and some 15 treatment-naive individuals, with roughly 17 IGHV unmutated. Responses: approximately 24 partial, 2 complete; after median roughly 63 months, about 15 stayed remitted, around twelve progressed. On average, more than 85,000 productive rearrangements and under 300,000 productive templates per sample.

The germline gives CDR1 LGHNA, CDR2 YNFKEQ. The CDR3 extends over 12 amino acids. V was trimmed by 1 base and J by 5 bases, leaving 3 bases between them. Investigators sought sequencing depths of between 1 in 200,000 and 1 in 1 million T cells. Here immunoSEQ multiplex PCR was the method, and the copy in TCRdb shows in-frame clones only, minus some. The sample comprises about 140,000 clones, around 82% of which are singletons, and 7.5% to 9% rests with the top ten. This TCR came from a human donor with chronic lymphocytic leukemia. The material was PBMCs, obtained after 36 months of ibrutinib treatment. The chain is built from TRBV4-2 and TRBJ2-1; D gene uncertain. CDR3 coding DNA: TGTGCCAGCAGCCAAGTGGACAATGAGCAGTTCTTC. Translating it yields CASSQVDNEQFF.